The present TCR beta chain was sequenced within a study of tumor-infiltrating lymphocytes in primary liver carcinoma. The blood RNA (from unsorted whole blood) was obtained, and germline DNA was also extracted. Around 4 milliliters of peripheral blood were collected before surgery. In the case of this clonotype: The antigen is not known. This may come from a read error, since a much larger clone is one base off.

Production of TCR beta cDNA used approximately 0.45 ug total RNA together with a constant-region primer. Three nested multiplex PCR rounds of slightly modified ARM-PCR generated TCR beta libraries. Amplification in the first two PCR rounds was performed using TRBV1-TRBV30 forward primers and a C-beta reverse primer for 10 cycles each. MiXCR was run by TCRdb on the multiplex PCR reads, yielding one entry per CDR3 protein. The sample holds hundreds of thousands of distinct CDR3 sequences, about 60% seen once. The CDR3 is made up of 16 amino acids. Germline CDR1 and CDR2: MNHEY and SVGAGI. General study results and limits: In tumor-adjacent and tumor-blood pairs, overlap was lower than in tumor region pairs.

The material sequenced was peripheral blood. This chain uses TRBV6-5 with TRBJ2-2, with TRBD2 matching 11 bases. The origin of this receptor is a middle-aged man with primary liver carcinoma and hepatitis B virus infection. CDR3 region: CASRRLAGGNIGELFF. In DNA form, the CDR3 reads TGTGCCAGCAGGAGGCTAGCGGGAGGAAACATCGGGGAGCTGTTTTTT.